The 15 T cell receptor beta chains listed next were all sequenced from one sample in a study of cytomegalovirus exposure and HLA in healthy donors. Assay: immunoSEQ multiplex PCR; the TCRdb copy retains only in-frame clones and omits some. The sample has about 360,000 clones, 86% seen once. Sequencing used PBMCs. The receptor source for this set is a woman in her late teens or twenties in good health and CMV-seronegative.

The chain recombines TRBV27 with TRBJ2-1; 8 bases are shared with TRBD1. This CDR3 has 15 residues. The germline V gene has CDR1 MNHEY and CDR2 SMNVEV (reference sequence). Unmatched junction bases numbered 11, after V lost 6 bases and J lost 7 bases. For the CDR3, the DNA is TGTGCCAGCAGCACAAGGACAGGGTGGTTGAATGAGCAGTTCTTC. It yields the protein CASSTRTGWLNEQFF.

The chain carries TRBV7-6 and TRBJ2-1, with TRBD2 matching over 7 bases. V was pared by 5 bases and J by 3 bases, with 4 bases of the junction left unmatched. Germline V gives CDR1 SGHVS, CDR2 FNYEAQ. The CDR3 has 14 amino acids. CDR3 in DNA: TGTGCCAGCAGCCCGACTAGCATCTACAATGAGCAGTTCTTC. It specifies CASSPTSIYNEQFF.

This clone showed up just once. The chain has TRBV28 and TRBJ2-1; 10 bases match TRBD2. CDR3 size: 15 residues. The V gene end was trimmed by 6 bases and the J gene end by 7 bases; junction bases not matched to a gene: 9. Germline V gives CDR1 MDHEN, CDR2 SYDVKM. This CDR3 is CASRAGGYRWNEQFF. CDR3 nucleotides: TGTGCCAGCAGAGCGGGGGGGTATCGTTGGAATGAGCAGTTCTTC.

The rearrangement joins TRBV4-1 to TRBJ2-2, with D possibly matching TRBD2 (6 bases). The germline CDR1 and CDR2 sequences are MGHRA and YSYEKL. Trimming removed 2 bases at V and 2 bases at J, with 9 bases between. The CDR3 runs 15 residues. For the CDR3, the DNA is TGCGCCAGCAGCCAACTAGCGACAAACACCGGGGAGCTGTTTTTT. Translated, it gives CASSQLATNTGELFF.

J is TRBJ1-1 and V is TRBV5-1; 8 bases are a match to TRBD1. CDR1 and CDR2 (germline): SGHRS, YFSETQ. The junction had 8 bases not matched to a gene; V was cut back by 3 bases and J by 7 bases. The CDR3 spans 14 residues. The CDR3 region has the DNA TGCGCCAGCAGCTGGTCGACAGGGGATAATGAAGCTTTCTTT. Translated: CASSWSTGDNEAFF.

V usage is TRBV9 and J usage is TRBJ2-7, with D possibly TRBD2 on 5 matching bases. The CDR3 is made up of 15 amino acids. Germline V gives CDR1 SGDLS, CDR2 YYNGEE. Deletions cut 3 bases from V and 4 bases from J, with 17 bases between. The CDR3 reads CASSAEGNLGYEQYF. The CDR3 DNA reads TGTGCCAGCAGCGCCGAGGGAAACCTAGGGTACGAGCAGTACTTC.

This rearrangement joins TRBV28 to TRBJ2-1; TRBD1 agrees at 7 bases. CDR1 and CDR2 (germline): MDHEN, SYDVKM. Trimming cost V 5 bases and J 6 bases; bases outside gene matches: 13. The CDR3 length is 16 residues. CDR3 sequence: CASSLYLQGRLNEQFF. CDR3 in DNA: TGTGCCAGCAGTCTATACTTACAGGGGCGCCTCAATGAGCAGTTCTTC.

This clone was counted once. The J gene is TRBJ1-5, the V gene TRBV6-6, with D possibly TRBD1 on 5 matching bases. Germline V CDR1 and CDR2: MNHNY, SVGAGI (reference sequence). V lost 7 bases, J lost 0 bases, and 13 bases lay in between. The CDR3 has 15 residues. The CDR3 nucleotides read TGTGCCAGCACAGCGGGACGGTATAGCAATCAGCCCCAGCATTTT. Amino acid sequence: CASTAGRYSNQPQHF.

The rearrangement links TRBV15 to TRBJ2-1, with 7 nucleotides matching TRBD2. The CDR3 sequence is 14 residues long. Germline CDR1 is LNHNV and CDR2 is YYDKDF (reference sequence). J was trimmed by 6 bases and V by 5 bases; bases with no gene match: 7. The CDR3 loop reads CATSVAGPPNEQFF. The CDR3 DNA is TGTGCCACCAGCGTAGCGGGTCCCCCCAATGAGCAGTTCTTC.

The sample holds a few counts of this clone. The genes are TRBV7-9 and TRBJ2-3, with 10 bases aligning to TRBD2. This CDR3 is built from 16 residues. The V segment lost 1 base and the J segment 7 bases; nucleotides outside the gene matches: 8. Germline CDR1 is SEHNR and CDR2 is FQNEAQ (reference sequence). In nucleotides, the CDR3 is TGTGCCAGCAGCTTAGTGGCTAGCGGGAGTTTAAATACGCAGTATTTT. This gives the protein CASSLVASGSLNTQYF.

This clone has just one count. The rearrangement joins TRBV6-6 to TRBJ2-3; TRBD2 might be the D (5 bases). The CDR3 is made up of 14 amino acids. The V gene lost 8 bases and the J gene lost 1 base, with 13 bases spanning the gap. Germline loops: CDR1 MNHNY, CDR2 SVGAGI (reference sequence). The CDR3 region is CASSGGGGTDTQYF. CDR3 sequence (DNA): TGTGCCAGCTCAGGAGGAGGCGGCACAGATACGCAGTATTTT.

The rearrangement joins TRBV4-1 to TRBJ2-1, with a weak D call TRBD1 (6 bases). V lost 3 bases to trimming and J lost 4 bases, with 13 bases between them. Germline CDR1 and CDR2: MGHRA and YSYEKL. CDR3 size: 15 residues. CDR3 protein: CASSQGAQRYNEQFF. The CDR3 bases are TGCGCCAGCAGCCAGGGGGCCCAAAGGTACAATGAGCAGTTCTTC.

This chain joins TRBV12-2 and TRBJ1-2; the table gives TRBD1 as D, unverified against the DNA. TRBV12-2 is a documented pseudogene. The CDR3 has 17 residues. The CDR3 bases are TGTGCAAGTCGCTTAGGCATCCCCTTGGCAGCTAACTATGGCTACACCTTC. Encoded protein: CASRLGIPLAANYGYTF.

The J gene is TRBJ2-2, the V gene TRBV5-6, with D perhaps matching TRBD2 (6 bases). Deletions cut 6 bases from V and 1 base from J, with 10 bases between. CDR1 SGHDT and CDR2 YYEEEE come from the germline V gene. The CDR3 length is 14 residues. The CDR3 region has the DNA TGTGCCAGCACCGGGACTTTGAACACCGGGGAGCTGTTTTTT. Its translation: CASTGTLNTGELFF. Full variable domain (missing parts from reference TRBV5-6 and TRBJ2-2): DAGVTQSPTHLIKTRGQQVTLRCSPKSGHDTVSWYQQALGQGPQFIFQYYEEEERQRGNFPDRFSGHQFPNYSSELNVNALLLGDSALYLCASTGTLNTGELFFGEGSRLTVL.

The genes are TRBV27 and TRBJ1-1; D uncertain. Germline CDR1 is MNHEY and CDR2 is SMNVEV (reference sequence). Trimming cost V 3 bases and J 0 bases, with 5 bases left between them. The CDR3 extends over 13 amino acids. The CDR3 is CASSFTLNTEAFF. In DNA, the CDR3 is TGTGCCAGCAGTTTCACACTGAACACTGAAGCTTTCTTT.